This T cell receptor (beta chain) emerged from a study of blood T cell repertoires in COVID-19 (dated by TCRdb to the early 2020s). As for the study more broadly: Collaborator samples came from the United States, Italy and Spain and covered acute and convalescent phases of COVID-19. The material from the prospective study consisted of cDNA or gDNA derived from T cells, B-cell-depleted T cells, or PBMCs. Subjects who had been exposed to COVID-19, were actively infected with it, or had recovered from it provided the deeply sampled blood TCRbeta repertoires that made up the dataset. The repertoires were released in a freely available public database meant as a resource for research on the immune response to SARS-CoV-2. The samples were drawn from the first 160 participants of the ongoing ImmuneRACE study and from under 1,500 subjects provided by 6 global collaborators. Sample metadata almost always included a de-identified subject ID, COVID-19 status, age in years and sex. HLA class I and class II types, where available, came from metadata supplied by the sample provider rather than from assay-based typing. The investigation overall reported the following: The amount of clinical and demographic metadata varied by source and participant and was provided uncurated.

About this clone itself: The antigen it binds to is not known. There are no base qualities to consult, and no much larger clone falls within one base.

From the cysteine through the phenylalanine, the CDR3 covers 14 amino acids. Only CDR3 DNA remains: 42 bases, in frame from the first base. In the germline V gene, CDR1 corresponds to SGHTA and CDR2 to FQGTGA. Cut back by 2 bases and 13 bases, the V and J ends lie 15 bases apart. The collaborating institutions used their own protocols to collect whole blood in K2EDTA tubes. For TCRbeta analysis, collaborators shipped samples in one of three forms: frozen whole blood, isolated PBMCs, or DNA extracted from either of those sample types. TCRbeta CDR3 regions were amplified from genomic DNA using the immunoSEQ Assay, a bias-controlled multiplex PCR. The original methods were these. Nucleated cell counts per sample were estimated from amplification of reference gene primers within the assay. To quantify the absolute abundance of each unique TCRbeta CDR3 rearrangement, sequence reads were collapsed and filtered. For each sample, productive Simpson clonality was calculated as the square root of Simpson's diversity index across productive rearrangements. Imported from immuneACCESS, the table was reduced by TCRdb to in-frame sequences with V and J called. These copies leave out some clones; in studies compared against another copy, an unresolved V gene accounts for under half, and the cause of the remainder is not known. Clonal size and the V and J genes are those of that table, whereas D and trimming came from the DNA. The sample table holds about 250,000 clones, of which roughly 87% were seen once. Together, the top ten hold about 3% of the sample.

The sequence derives from a man between 18 and 35 years old with active or convalescent COVID-19. The sequenced sample was peripheral blood. The chain couples TRBV7-3 to TRBJ1-6; TRBD1 is possibly the D segment (6 matching bases). The CDR3 protein is CASSLGTTGSPLHF. The nucleotide sequence reads TGTGCCAGCAGCTTAGGGACCACAGGGAGTCCCCTCCACTTT.